Listed here is a single T cell receptor (beta chain). What it binds is not known. The planned depth of sequencing spanned 1 in 200,000 to 1 in 1 million T cells. Clones were sequenced by immunoSEQ multiplex PCR, and TCRdb holds only the in-frame ones, with some missing. The sample holds around 77,000 clones, 80% seen once. The entry originates in a study of cytotoxic CD8 clonotypes in ibrutinib-treated CLL. On the study more broadly: Partial responses totalled roughly 24 and complete responses 2; after median about six years, approximately 15 remained remitted and approximately twelve progressed.

The V end lost 3 bases, the J end lost 1 base, and 7 bases lay between the germline ends. The CDR3 is made up of 13 amino acids. Germline V gene data show CDR1 as LNHNV and CDR2 as YYDKDF (reference sequence). Study-level findings and limits: Sustained-remission and progressing patients diverged in sampling times.

The sequence derives from a human donor with chronic lymphocytic leukemia. The specimen comprised PBMCs, sampled at disease progression, from a patient treated with ibrutinib. J is TRBJ2-7 and V is TRBV15; D is unclear. CDR3 sequence: CATSRLFSYEQYF. The CDR3, as DNA: TGTGCCACCAGCAGGCTATTTTCCTACGAGCAGTACTTC.